The 23 T cell receptor beta chains listed next were all sequenced from one sample in a study of T cells in Graves' hyperthyroidism and ophthalmopathy. RNA transcripts provided the source from which TCR beta CDR3 regions were amplified. First-round RT-PCR with HTBI primers amplified the TCR CDR3 region. TCRdb re-called the multiplex PCR reads with MiXCR, one entry per CDR3 protein. The sample yields about 400,000 distinct CDR3 sequences, approximately 14% seen once. Sequences were obtained from blood. The receptors shown here come from a woman younger than 35 with Graves' hyperthyroidism.

The table lists this clonotype with many counts. The J gene is TRBJ2-3, the V gene TRBV6-4, with 7 positions matching TRBD1. This CDR3 contains 14 residues. Trimming took 2 bases from V and 1 from J; bases not matched to a gene: 0. Germline assignment: CDR1 MRHNA and CDR2 SNTAGT. The CDR3 loop reads CASSDGTGTDTQYF. CDR3 DNA sequence: TGTGCCAGCAGTGACGGGACAGGCACAGATACGCAGTATTTT.

This clonotype was seen many times. The chain recombines TRBV27 with TRBJ1-2; D is ambiguous. The germline gives CDR1 MNHEY, CDR2 SMNVEV (reference sequence). There are 13 residues in the CDR3. The chain's CDR3 is CASAEGSFYGYTF. The CDR3 DNA follows: TGTGCAAGCGCGGAGGGCAGTTTCTATGGCTACACCTTC.

This clonotype was detected only a few times. The gene calls are TRBV28 and TRBJ1-1; possible D gene TRBD1, 6 bases. In germline, CDR1 is MDHEN, CDR2 SYDVKM. The CDR3 extends over 15 amino acids. V lost 2 bases and J 6 bases, leaving 16 bases between the germline ends. The CDR3: CASSLLYREMAEAFF. The CDR3 DNA is TGTGCCAGCAGTTTACTCTACAGGGAGATGGCTGAAGCTTTCTTT.

There are a few counts of this clonotype. This rearrangement joins TRBV10-3 to TRBJ1-4, with D uncertain. The CDR3 contains 15 residues. The V gene lost 10 bases and the J gene lost 5 bases, with 20 bases spanning the gap. Germline V gene sequence: CDR1 ENHRY, CDR2 SYGVKD. The CDR3 reads CATTHDGKGNEKLFF. The DNA of the CDR3 is TGTGCCACAACCCACGACGGCAAAGGAAATGAAAAACTGTTTTTT.

In its sample, this clonotype was seen a few times. CDR3 sequence reads: CASSLANTGTEVRQYYGYTF. The CDR3 DNA follows: TGTGCCAGCAGCTTAGCGAATACCGGGACAGAAGTTCGGCAGTACTATGGCTACACCTTC. The chain couples TRBV13 to TRBJ1-2, with 7 positions matching TRBD1. Unmatched junction bases numbered 20, after V lost 1 base and J lost 3 bases. The CDR3 totals 20 residues. CDR1 and CDR2 (germline): PRHDT, FYEKMQ (reference sequence).

A few counts support this clonotype. The gene calls are TRBV5-1 and TRBJ2-3; D unclear. V lost 3 bases and J 6 bases, leaving 14 bases between the germline ends. The CDR3 is made up of 14 amino acids. Per germline, CDR1 SGHRS and CDR2 YFSETQ. CDR3 residues: CASSSSKGYDTQYF. Written as DNA, the CDR3 is TGCGCCAGCAGCTCCTCTAAAGGATACGATACGCAGTATTTT.

This clonotype has a handful of counts. The chain carries TRBV5-4 and TRBJ1-4; the D is unclear. V lost 6 bases, J lost 3 bases, and 12 bases lay in between. This CDR3 region has 14 residues. CDR1 SGHNT and CDR2 YYREEE come from the germline V gene (reference sequence). The DNA of the CDR3 is TGTGCCAGCACTTCCGGACGGGCTAATGAAAAACTGTTTTTT. The encoded protein is CASTSGRANEKLFF.

This clonotype was observed a handful of times. This chain connects TRBV4-1 to TRBJ2-1; 9 bases are shared with TRBD1. The V gene's germline CDR1 is MGHRA and CDR2 YSYEKL. V was clipped by 6 bases and J by 2 bases; unmatched bases: 5. This CDR3 has 15 residues. The CDR3 bases are TGCGCCAGCAGATGGGACAGGGAAACCTACAATGAGCAGTTCTTC. Encoded protein: CASRWDRETYNEQFF.

This clonotype was counted at least ten times. This chain joins TRBV7-2 and TRBJ2-3, with a weak D call TRBD2 (5 bases). The germline CDR1 and CDR2 sequences are SGHTA and FQGNSA. The CDR3 loop spans 14 amino acids. Trimming removed 2 bases from V and 5 bases from J, with 11 bases in between. The CDR3 DNA is TGTGCCAGCAGCTTAAAGAGGGCGGGAGATACGCAGTATTTT. Amino acid sequence: CASSLKRAGDTQYF.

This clonotype was counted a few times. The chain carries TRBV2 and TRBJ1-3, with D hard to call. This CDR3 has 13 residues. V dropped 3 bases and J dropped 0 bases, with 3 bases sitting between them. CDR1 and CDR2 (germline): SNHLY, FYNNEI. CDR3 protein: CASSDDSGNTIYF. CDR3 nucleotide sequence: TGTGCCAGCAGTGACGACTCTGGAAACACCATATATTTT.

On this clonotype itself: This sequence may be a read error, since a much larger clone differs from it by one base. This chain joins TRBV9 and TRBJ1-5; D is ambiguous. Germline V gene data show CDR1 as SGDLS and CDR2 as YYNGEE. This CDR3 comprises 15 residues. V was pared by 0 bases and J by 2 bases, with 9 bases between. The DNA of the CDR3 is TGTGCCAGCAGCGTAGCGGGGATGGGCAATCAGCCCCAGCATTTT. Its protein is CASSVAGMGNQPQHF.

This clonotype was counted between two and nine times. The chain is built from TRBV4-3 and TRBJ1-1; 10 positions agree with TRBD1. V was pared by 3 bases and J by 4 bases, with 5 bases of the junction left unmatched. The CDR3 contains 15 residues. The germline V gene has CDR1 LGHNA and CDR2 YSLEER. Here the CDR3 reads CASSQRQGAITEAFF. Written as DNA, the CDR3 is TGCGCCAGCAGCCAGAGACAGGGGGCGATCACTGAAGCTTTCTTT.

Many counts were recorded for this clonotype. V is TRBV6-1 and J is TRBJ2-5, with TRBD2 identical over 8 bases. Looked up from germline, CDR1 is MNHNS and CDR2 is SASEGT. The CDR3 contains 16 residues. With V trimmed by 5 bases and J by 2 bases, 10 bases remained unmatched. CDR3 sequence: CASSSPTLAGQETQYF. CDR3 coding DNA: TGTGCCAGCAGTTCACCCACTTTAGCGGGACAAGAGACCCAGTACTTC.

This clonotype was recorded many times. The rearrangement uses TRBV20-1 and TRBJ2-1; no firm D call. The CDR3 has 11 residues. Germline V gene data show CDR1 as DFQATT and CDR2 as SNEGSKA (reference sequence). As DNA, the CDR3 is TGCAGGGGAACTGGGAACAATGAGCAGTTCTTC. Translation gives CRGTGNNEQFF.

This chain links TRBV7-2 with TRBJ1-4; D is unclear. Trimming took 1 base from V and 0 from J, leaving 6 bases between them. The germline CDR1 and CDR2 sequences are SGHTA and FQGNSA. The CDR3 is 15 residues long. The chain's CDR3 is CASSLERATNEKLFF. Here the CDR3 DNA reads TGTGCCAGCAGCTTAGAACGGGCAACTAATGAAAAACTGTTTTTT.

This clonotype was recorded at least ten times. V gene TRBV28 combines with J gene TRBJ1-5; D is possibly TRBD1 (5 bases). The ends were cut back, 8 bases at V and 3 bases at J, with 11 bases in the middle. Germline V gene data show CDR1 as MDHEN and CDR2 as SYDVKM. This CDR3 region has 13 residues. The chain's CDR3 is CASGRQTNQPQHF. CDR3 DNA sequence: TGTGCCAGCGGTCGACAGACCAATCAGCCCCAGCATTTT.

This clonotype was found many times. The genes are TRBV24-1 and TRBJ1-1; D is perhaps TRBD1 (5 bases). The CDR3 is 15 amino acids. Trimming removed 4 bases at V and 1 base at J, with 12 bases between. The V gene's germline CDR1 is KGHDR and CDR2 SFDVKD. The CDR3 spells CATSDPRDGNTEAFF. The CDR3 DNA is TGTGCCACCAGTGACCCCCGGGACGGGAACACTGAAGCTTTCTTT.

This clonotype has more than one count but fewer than ten. The chain carries TRBV6-1 and TRBJ1-6, with unresolved D. The germline gives CDR1 MNHNS, CDR2 SASEGT. The CDR3 consists of 16 residues. V was pared by 6 bases and J by 0 bases, with 12 bases between. CDR3 nucleotides: TGTGCCAGCAGGGCAGACATCAGCTCCTATAATTCACCCCTCCACTTT. Encoded protein: CASRADISSYNSPLHF.

This clonotype was detected ten times or more. The chain carries TRBV28 and TRBJ1-1; D ambiguous. CDR3 length: 11 residues. Trimming pared 2 bases from V and 6 bases from J, leaving 4 bases between. Germline CDR1 and CDR2: MDHEN and SYDVKM. CDR3 DNA sequence: TGTGCCAGCAGTTTAGTCTCTGAAGCTTTCTTT. This encodes CASSLVSEAFF.

This clonotype was picked up many times. V is TRBV28 and J is TRBJ2-1, with a possible D match to TRBD2 (5 bases). The CDR3 has 14 amino acids. Trimming took 5 bases from V and 3 from J, leaving 11 bases between them. Germline assignment: CDR1 MDHEN and CDR2 SYDVKM. The chain's CDR3 is CASSLRRDYNEQFF. The CDR3 nucleotides are TGTGCCAGCAGTCTTCGACGGGACTACAATGAGCAGTTCTTC.

The chain uses TRBV5-8 and TRBJ2-5; D gene ambiguous. The germline gives CDR1 SGHTS, CDR2 YDEGEE. V lost 3 bases and J 0 bases, leaving 3 bases between the germline ends. CDR3 length: 12 amino acids. CDR3 region: CASSSYQETQYF. The CDR3 coding sequence is TGTGCCAGCAGCTCGTACCAAGAGACCCAGTACTTC.

V usage is TRBV6-2 or TRBV6-3 and J usage is TRBJ2-5; D unclear. CDR3 length equals 13 residues. With 5 bases removed from V and 5 bases from J, the gap between germline ends came to 12 bases. Germline V gives CDR1 MNHEY, CDR2 SVGEGT. CDR3 protein: CASSNGPWETQYF. CDR3 coding DNA: TGTGCCAGCAGTAACGGACCGTGGGAGACCCAGTACTTC.

This clonotype was counted many times. The genes are TRBV28 and TRBJ2-1, with 10 bases identical to TRBD2. Trimming took 1 base from V and 6 from J; bases not matched to a gene: 6. CDR1 MDHEN and CDR2 SYDVKM come from the germline V gene. The CDR3 is 16 amino acids. CDR3 sequence reads: CASSLSASGSSNEQFF. The CDR3 region has the DNA TGTGCCAGCAGTTTATCCGCTAGCGGGAGTAGCAATGAGCAGTTCTTC.